The 13 T cell receptor beta chains given below trace back to one sample, sequenced in a study. MiXCR was run by TCRdb on the RT-PCR reads, yielding one entry per CDR3 protein. The sample yields around 700,000 distinct CDR3 sequences, approximately 14% seen once. The sequencing input was memory CD4+ T cells from blood. These receptors all stem from a female donor in good health, serving as a healthy control.

The table lists this clonotype with many counts. The chain couples TRBV10-3 to TRBJ2-1; tentatively, D is TRBD2 (6 bases). CDR1 is ENHRY and CDR2 is SYGVKD in the germline V gene. With 3 bases removed from V and 3 bases from J, the gap between germline ends came to 15 bases. The CDR3 is 16 residues long. The chain's CDR3 is CAISDRELVDYNEQFF. The CDR3 DNA reads TGTGCCATCAGTGACCGGGAGCTGGTAGACTACAATGAGCAGTTCTTC.

This clonotype was observed a few times. For the CDR3, the DNA is TGTGCCAGCAGCGTAGGCACTAGCGGGGGGACGAGAGAGACCCAGTACTTC. This translates into CASSVGTSGGTRETQYF. This chain links TRBV9 with TRBJ2-5, with TRBD2 matching 12 bases. V gave up 0 bases and J gave up 4 bases; unmatched junction bases: 7. This CDR3 is built from 17 residues. Germline CDR1 reads SGDLS; CDR2 reads YYNGEE.

This clonotype was found a few times. The chain combines TRBV9 with TRBJ2-3, with 7 bases identical to TRBD2. The CDR3 runs 14 residues. The junction had 0 bases not matched to a gene; V was cut back by 1 base and J by 1 base. Germline assignment: CDR1 SGDLS and CDR2 YYNGEE. The CDR3 reads CASSVLAGTDTQYF. In nucleotides, the CDR3 is TGTGCCAGCAGCGTACTAGCGGGCACAGATACGCAGTATTTT.

This clonotype was seen a few times. The chain couples TRBV6-6 to TRBJ1-5; 11 nucleotides match TRBD1. The CDR3 runs 16 residues. Germline values: CDR1 MNHNY, CDR2 SVGAGI (reference sequence). V shed 4 bases and J 3 bases; nucleotides not matched to a gene: 5. The CDR3 DNA sequence: TGTGCCAGCAGTTCCTCGGGACAGGGGGTCAATCAGCCCCAGCATTTT. This encodes CASSSSGQGVNQPQHF.

The chain carries TRBV24-1 and TRBJ2-5; maybe TRBD1 (6 bases). The V end was cut by 6 bases, the J end by 0 bases, with 10 bases between. The CDR3 sequence is 14 residues long. Germline CDR1 reads KGHDR; CDR2 reads SFDVKD. CDR3 in DNA: TGTGCCACCAGTCTCGGGACAAACCAAGAGACCCAGTACTTC. It specifies CATSLGTNQETQYF.

The chain joins TRBV7-2 to TRBJ2-1; 13 bases map to TRBD2. CDR3 length: 15 amino acids. Trimming at V came to 5 bases and at J to 9 bases, leaving 7 bases not matched to a gene. The V gene's germline CDR1 is SGHTA and CDR2 FQGNSA. In DNA, the CDR3 is TGTGCCAGCAGCGGACTAGCGGGAGTTTACGGTGAGCAGTTCTTC. It translates to CASSGLAGVYGEQFF.

The V and J genes are TRBV10-3 and TRBJ2-1; D possibly corresponds to TRBD2 (6 bases). CDR1 is ENHRY, CDR2 SYGVKD, per germline. CDR3 length: 17 amino acids. Trimming removed 3 bases from V and 4 bases from J, with 19 bases in between. This CDR3 reads CAISDRERTDLYNEQFF. In DNA, the CDR3 is TGTGCCATCAGTGATCGGGAGCGGACCGATTTATACAATGAGCAGTTCTTC.

V usage is TRBV20-1 and J usage is TRBJ2-1, with 11 bases identical to TRBD2. CDR1 and CDR2 from the germline V gene are DFQATT and SNEGSKA (reference sequence). V shed 7 bases, J shed 4 bases, and the junction held 6 bases outside the gene matches. The CDR3 has 14 residues. Here the CDR3 DNA reads TGCAGTGTTCGAGGGACTAGCGGTTACAATGAGCAGTTCTTC. It specifies CSVRGTSGYNEQFF.

Regarding this clonotype: A clone one base away is much larger, so this may be a read error. Here the CDR3 DNA reads TGCAGTGCTAGAGAGGGGACTAGAGAATCCTGCCCATGG. Amino acid sequence: CSAREGTRESCPW. V and J are TRBV20-1 and TRBJ2-3; 8 positions agree with TRBD2. The CDR3 is 13 amino acids. Germline V lookup: CDR1 DFQATT, CDR2 SNEGSKA (reference sequence).

This clonotype came up many times. J is TRBJ2-7 and V is TRBV10-3, with 9 positions matching TRBD1. Germline trimming cut 6 bases from V and 3 bases from J; bases unmatched to any gene: 3. The CDR3 is 13 amino acids. Per germline, CDR1 ENHRY and CDR2 SYGVKD. The DNA for the CDR3 is TGTGCCATCAGGGGACAGGGTAGCTACGAGCAGTACTTC. Protein product: CAIRGQGSYEQYF.

The rearrangement joins TRBV29-1 to TRBJ1-2; 8 positions match TRBD1. The CDR3 runs to 12 residues. Germline V gene data show CDR1 as SQVTM and CDR2 as ANQGSEA. V was clipped by 4 bases and J by 4 bases; unmatched bases: 2. The CDR3 sequence is CSVAGTGYGYTF. The CDR3 DNA reads TGCAGCGTTGCCGGGACAGGCTATGGCTACACCTTC.

This clonotype came up a few times. The rearrangement uses TRBV7-2 and TRBJ1-2, with 9 bases identical to TRBD1. J lost 5 bases, V lost 7 bases, and 11 bases had no gene match. The CDR3 has 15 amino acids. Germline V gene data show CDR1 as SGHTA and CDR2 as FQGNSA. CDR3 sequence: CASNRDRAFSYGYTF. In nucleotides, the CDR3 is TGTGCCAGCAACCGGGACAGGGCGTTTAGTTATGGCTACACCTTC.

The table lists this clonotype with many counts. J is TRBJ1-2 and V is TRBV6-5, with 10 bases fitting TRBD1. The V segment lost 1 base and the J segment 7 bases; nucleotides outside the gene matches: 6. The CDR3 is 15 residues long. CDR1 MNHEY and CDR2 SVGAGI come from the germline V gene. The CDR3 here is CASSYYGTGDPGYTF. In nucleotides, the CDR3 is TGTGCCAGCAGTTACTATGGGACAGGGGACCCTGGCTACACCTTC.